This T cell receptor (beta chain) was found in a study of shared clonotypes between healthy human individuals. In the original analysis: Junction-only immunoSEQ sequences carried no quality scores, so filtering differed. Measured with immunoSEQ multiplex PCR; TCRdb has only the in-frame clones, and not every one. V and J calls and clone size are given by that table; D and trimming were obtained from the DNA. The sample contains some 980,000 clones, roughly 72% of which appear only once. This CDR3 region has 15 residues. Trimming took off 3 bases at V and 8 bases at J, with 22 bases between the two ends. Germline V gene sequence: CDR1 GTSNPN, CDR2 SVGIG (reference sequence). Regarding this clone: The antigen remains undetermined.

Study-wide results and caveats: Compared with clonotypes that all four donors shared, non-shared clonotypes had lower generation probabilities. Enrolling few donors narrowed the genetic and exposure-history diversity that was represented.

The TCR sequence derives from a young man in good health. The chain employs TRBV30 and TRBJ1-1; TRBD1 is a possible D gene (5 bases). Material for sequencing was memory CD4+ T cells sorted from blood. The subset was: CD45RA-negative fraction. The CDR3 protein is CAWRFFGPAGGEAFF. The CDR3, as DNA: TGTGCCTGGAGATTTTTTGGGCCAGCCGGGGGAGAAGCTTTCTTT.